This T cell receptor beta chain derives from a study of cytomegalovirus exposure and HLA in healthy donors. Sequencing used immunoSEQ multiplex PCR; TCRdb keeps in-frame clones, though not all of them. The sample lists roughly 50,000 clones; roughly 87% were seen once. This CDR3 has 15 residues. Trimming stripped 1 base from V and 2 bases from J, with 10 bases between. Germline V gene sequence: CDR1 SGHRS, CDR2 YFSETQ. The specimen was PBMCs. This sequence was found in a woman aged 18-35 years in good health and CMV-seropositive. The rearrangement joins TRBV5-1 to TRBJ2-1; D might be TRBD1 (5 bases). The CDR3 loop reads CASSLTAGTYNEQFF. Written as DNA, the CDR3 is TGCGCCAGCAGCTTGACGGCAGGGACCTACAATGAGCAGTTCTTC.